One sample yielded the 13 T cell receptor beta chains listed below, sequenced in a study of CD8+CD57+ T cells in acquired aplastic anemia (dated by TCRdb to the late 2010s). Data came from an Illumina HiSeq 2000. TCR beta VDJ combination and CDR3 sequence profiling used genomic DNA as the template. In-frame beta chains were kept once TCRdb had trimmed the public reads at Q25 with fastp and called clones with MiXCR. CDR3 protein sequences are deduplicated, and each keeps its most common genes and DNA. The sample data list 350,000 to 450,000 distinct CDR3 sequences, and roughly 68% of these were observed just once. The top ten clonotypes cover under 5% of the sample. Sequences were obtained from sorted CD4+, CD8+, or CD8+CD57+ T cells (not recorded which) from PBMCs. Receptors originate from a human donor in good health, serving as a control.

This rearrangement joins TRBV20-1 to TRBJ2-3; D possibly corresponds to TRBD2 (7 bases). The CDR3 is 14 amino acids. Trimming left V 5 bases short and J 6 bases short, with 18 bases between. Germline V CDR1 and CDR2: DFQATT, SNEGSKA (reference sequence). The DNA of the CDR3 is TGCAGTGCTCGGGGGGCGAACACCGGGGATACGCAGTATTTT. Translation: CSARGANTGDTQYF.

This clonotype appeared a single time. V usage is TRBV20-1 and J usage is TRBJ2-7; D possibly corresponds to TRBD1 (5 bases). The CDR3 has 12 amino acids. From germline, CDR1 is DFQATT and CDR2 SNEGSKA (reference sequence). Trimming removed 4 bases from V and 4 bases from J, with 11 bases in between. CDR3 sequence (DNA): TGCAGTGCTAAATCTCAGGGATACGAGCAGTACTTC. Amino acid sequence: CSAKSQGYEQYF.

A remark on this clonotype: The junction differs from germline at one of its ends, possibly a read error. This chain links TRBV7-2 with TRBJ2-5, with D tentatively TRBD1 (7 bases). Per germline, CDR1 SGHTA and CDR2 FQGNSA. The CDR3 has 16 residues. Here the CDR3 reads CASVQGGNQPQQTQYF. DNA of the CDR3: TGTGCCAGCGTTCAGGGGGGCAATCAGCCCCAGCAGACTCAGTACTTC.

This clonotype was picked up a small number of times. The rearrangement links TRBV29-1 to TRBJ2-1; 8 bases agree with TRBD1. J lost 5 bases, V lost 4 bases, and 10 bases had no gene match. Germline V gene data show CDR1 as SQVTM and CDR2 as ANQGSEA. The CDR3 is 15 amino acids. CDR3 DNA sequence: TGCAGCGTTGTGGTACCGGGACAGGCTCACAATGAGCAGTTCTTC. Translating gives CSVVVPGQAHNEQFF.

This CDR3 reads CASSTRTDTEAFF. CDR3 bases: TGTGCCAGCAGTACTAGGACAGACACTGAAGCTTTCTTT. The rearrangement joins TRBV12-5 to TRBJ1-1, with D tentatively TRBD1 (6 bases). The germline CDR1 and CDR2 sequences are LGHNT and FRNRAP. The CDR3 contains 13 residues.

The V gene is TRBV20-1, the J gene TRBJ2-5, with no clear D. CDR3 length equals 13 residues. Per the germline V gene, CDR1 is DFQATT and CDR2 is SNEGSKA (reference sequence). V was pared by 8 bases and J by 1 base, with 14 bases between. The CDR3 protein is CSHRTGLQETQYF. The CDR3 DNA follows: TGCAGTCACCGAACGGGTCTCCAAGAGACCCAGTACTTC.

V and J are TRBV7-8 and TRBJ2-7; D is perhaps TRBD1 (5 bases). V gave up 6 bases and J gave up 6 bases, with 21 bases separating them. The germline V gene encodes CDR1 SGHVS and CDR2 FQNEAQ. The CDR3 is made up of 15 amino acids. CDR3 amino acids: CASSQWPQGTSEQYF. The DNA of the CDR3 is TGTGCCAGCAGTCAGTGGCCTCAGGGTACTTCCGAGCAGTACTTC.

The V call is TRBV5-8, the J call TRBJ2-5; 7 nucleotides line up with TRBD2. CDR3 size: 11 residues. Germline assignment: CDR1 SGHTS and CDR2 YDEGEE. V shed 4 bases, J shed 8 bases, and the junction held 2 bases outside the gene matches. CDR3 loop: CASSVTSTQYF. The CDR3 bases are TGTGCCAGCAGCGTGACTAGCACCCAGTACTTC.

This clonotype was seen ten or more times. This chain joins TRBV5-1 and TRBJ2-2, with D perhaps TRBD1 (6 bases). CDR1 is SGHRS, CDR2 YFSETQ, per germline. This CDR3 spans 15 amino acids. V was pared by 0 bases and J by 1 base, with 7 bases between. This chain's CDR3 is CASSLGTENTGELFF. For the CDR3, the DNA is TGCGCCAGCAGCTTGGGGACAGAGAACACCGGGGAGCTGTTTTTT.

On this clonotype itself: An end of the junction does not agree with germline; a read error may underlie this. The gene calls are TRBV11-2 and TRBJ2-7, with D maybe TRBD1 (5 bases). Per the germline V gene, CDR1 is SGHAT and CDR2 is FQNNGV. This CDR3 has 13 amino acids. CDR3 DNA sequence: TGTGCCAGCAGCACAGGACGCTCCCACGAGCAGTACTTC. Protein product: CASSTGRSHEQYF. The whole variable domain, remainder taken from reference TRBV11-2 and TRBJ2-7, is EAGVAQSPRYKIIEKRQSVAFWCNPISGHATLYWYQQILGQGPKLLIQFQNNGVVDDSQLPKDRFSAERLKGVDSTLKIQPAKLEDSAVYLCASSTGRSHEQYFGPGTRLTVT.

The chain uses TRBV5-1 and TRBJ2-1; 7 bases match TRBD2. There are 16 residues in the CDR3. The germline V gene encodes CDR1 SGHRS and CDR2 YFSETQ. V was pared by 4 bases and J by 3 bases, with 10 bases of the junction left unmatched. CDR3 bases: TGCGCCAGCAGCGCCTCTAGCGGCAACTACTACAATGAGCAGTTCTTC. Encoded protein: CASSASSGNYYNEQFF.

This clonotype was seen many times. The CDR3 here is CASSVGTSGGRSYNEQFF. CDR3 coding DNA: TGTGCCAGCAGCGTCGGGACTAGCGGGGGGAGGTCCTACAATGAGCAGTTCTTC. This rearrangement joins TRBV9 to TRBJ2-1; 15 nucleotides match TRBD2. V gave up 2 bases and J gave up 1 base; unmatched junction bases: 4. The CDR3 covers 18 residues. The germline CDR1 and CDR2 sequences are SGDLS and YYNGEE.

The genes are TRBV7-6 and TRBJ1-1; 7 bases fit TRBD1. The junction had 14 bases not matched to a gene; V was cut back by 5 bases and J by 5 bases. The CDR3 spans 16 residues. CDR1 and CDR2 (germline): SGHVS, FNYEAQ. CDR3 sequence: CASSPIQGEVWTEAFF. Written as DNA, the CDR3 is TGTGCCAGCAGCCCAATTCAGGGGGAGGTGTGGACTGAAGCTTTCTTT.